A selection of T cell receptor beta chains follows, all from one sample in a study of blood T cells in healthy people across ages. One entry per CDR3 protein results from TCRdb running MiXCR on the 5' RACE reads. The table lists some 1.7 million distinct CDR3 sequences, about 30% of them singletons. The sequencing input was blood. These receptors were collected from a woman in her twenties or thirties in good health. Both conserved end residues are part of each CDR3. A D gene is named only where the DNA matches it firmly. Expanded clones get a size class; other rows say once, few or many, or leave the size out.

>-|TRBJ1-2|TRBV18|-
CASSPSRGAAYGYTF
TGTGCCAGCTCACCAAGTCGGGGGGCGGCCTATGGCTACACCTTC
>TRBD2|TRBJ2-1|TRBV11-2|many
CASSLEASGSYNEQFF
TGTGCCAGCAGCTTAGAGGCTAGCGGCTCCTACAATGAGCAGTTCTTC
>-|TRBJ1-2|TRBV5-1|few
CASSFSDLLGYTF
TGCGCCAGCAGCTTTTCGGATCTTCTGGGCTACACCTTC
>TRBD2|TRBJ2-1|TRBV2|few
CASSATSGRYNEQFF
TGTGCCAGCAGTGCGACTAGCGGGAGGTACAATGAGCAGTTCTTC
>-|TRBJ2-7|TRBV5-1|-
CASSSEGRRVVYEQYF
TGCGCCAGCAGCTCGGAGGGGCGTCGTGTGGTCTACGAGCAGTACTTC
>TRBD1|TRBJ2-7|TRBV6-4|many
CAVRQGTPYEQYF
TGTGCCGTTAGACAGGGGACACCCTACGAGCAGTACTTC
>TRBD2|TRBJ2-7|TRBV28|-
CASSLLASGRYEQYF
TGTGCCAGCAGTTTATTGGCTAGCGGGAGGTACGAGCAGTACTTC
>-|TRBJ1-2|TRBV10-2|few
CASSLGEVGGGYTF
TGCGCCAGCAGCCTGGGGGAGGTCGGCGGTGGCTACACCTTC
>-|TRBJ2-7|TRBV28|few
CASRGVVPYEQYF
TGTGCCAGCAGGGGGGTCGTCCCCTACGAGCAGTACTTC
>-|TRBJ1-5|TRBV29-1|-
CSVGSASNQPQHF
TGCAGCGTTGGTTCTGCTAGCAATCAGCCCCAGCATTTT
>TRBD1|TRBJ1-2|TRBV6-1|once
CASSGGTASNYGYTF
TGTGCCAGCAGTGGTGGGACAGCCTCTAACTATGGCTACACCTTC
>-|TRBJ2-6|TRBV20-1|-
CSAQGANVLTF
TGCAGTGCCCAAGGGGCCAACGTCCTGACTTTC
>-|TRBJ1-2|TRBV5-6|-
CASSWDTGGYGYTF
TGTGCCAGCAGTTGGGACACCGGGGGCTATGGCTACACCTTC
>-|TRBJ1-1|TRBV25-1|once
CASSEWPHTEAFF
TGTGCCAGCAGTGAATGGCCGCACACTGAAGCTTTCTTT
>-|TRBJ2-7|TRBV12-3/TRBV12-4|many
CASSLRGGHLSYEQYF
TGTGCCAGCAGTTTACGTGGGGGACACCTTAGCTACGAGCAGTACTTC
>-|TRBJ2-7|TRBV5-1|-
CASSLGLTDEQYF
TGCGCCAGCAGCTTGGGGCTTACGGACGAGCAGTACTTC
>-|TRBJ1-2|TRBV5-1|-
CASSLATASGYTF
TGCGCCAGCAGCTTGGCGACTGCCTCGGGCTACACCTTC
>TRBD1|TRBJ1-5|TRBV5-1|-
CASSLQPGQPNQPQHF
TGCGCCAGCAGCTTACAACCGGGACAGCCCAATCAGCCCCAGCATTTT
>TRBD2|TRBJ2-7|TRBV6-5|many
CATSLIASGSYEQYF
TGTGCCACCTCACTCATCGCTAGCGGCTCCTACGAGCAGTACTTC
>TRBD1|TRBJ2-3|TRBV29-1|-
CGVQGDTQYF
TGCGGCGTACAGGGGGATACGCAGTATTTT
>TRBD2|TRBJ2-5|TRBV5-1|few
CASSYLRASGLRLGETQYF
TGCGCCAGCAGCTACCTTCGCGCTAGCGGGCTCCGCCTGGGGGAGACCCAGTACTTC
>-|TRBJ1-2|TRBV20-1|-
CSATGRYVYTF
TGCAGTGCTACAGGCCGTTATGTCTACACCTTC
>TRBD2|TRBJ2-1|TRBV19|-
CASSPSSGSSDEQFF
TGTGCCAGTAGTCCGAGTAGCGGGAGTTCCGATGAGCAGTTCTTC
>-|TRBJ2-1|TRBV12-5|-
CASGLVTPPGRFYNEQFF
TGTGCTAGTGGTTTGGTCACTCCCCCGGGACGATTCTACAATGAGCAGTTCTTC
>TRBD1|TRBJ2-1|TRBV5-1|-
CASSPRTGQETQFF
TGCGCCAGCAGCCCAAGGACAGGCCAAGAGACCCAGTTCTTC
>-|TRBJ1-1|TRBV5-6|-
CASSFLSVGLNTEAFF
TGTGCCAGCAGCTTTTTATCGGTGGGTTTGAACACTGAAGCTTTCTTT
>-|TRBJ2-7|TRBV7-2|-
CASSSNRDLYEQYF
TGTGCCAGCAGCTCGAACAGGGATCTCTACGAGCAGTACTTC
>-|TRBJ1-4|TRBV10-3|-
CAISEWGGFNEKLFF
TGTGCCATCAGTGAGTGGGGAGGGTTCAATGAAAAACTGTTTTTT
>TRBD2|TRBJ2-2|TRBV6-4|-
CASSAGRHRGTGELFF
TGTGCCAGCAGCGCCGGGAGGCATCGAGGCACCGGGGAGCTGTTTTTT
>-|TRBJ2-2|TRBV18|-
CASSPGLTPRTGELFF
TGTGCCAGCTCACCAGGTCTGACACCGCGGACCGGGGAGCTGTTTTTT
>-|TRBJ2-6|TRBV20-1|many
CSARPPEGEGANVLTF
TGCAGTGCTAGACCTCCCGAGGGGGAGGGGGCCAACGTCCTGACTTTC
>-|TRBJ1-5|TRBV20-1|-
CSARSREFGRQPQHF
TGCAGTGCTAGGTCCAGGGAATTTGGACGTCAGCCCCAGCATTTT
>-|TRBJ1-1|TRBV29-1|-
CSVVTTWGAEAFF
TGCAGCGTTGTGACAACATGGGGCGCTGAAGCTTTCTTT
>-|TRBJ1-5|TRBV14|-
CASSQVSNSPQHF
TGTGCCAGCAGCCAAGTTAGTAATTCGCCCCAGCATTTT
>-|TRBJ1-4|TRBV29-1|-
CSVEPHPGEKLFF
TGCAGCGTTGAGCCCCATCCCGGAGAAAAACTGTTTTTT
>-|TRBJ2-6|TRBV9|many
CASSVAPGSGANVLTF
TGTGCCAGCAGCGTAGCTCCGGGGTCTGGGGCCAACGTCCTGACTTTC
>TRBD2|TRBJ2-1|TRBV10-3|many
CAISVEGTRGNNEQFF
TGTGCCATCAGTGTAGAGGGGACTAGGGGCAACAATGAGCAGTTCTTC